Listed below are T cell receptor beta chains from one sample, sequenced in a study of T cells after posttransplantation cyclophosphamide. Clones were sequenced by immunoSEQ multiplex PCR, and TCRdb holds only the in-frame ones, with some missing. The sample is made up of about 30,000 clones, none counted only once. The material sequenced was PBMCs. Every receptor here comes from a woman aged 55-75 years in good health, CMV-negative, and a related stem cell transplant donor. Each CDR3 is given with its conserved first and last residue. The D gene is left open where the match is weak. Clone size is stated in some rows and not others, as once, few, many or a class when expanded.

j_call clone_size d_call v_call cdr3_aa cdr3_nt
TRBJ1-1 many . TRBV4-1 CASSLDGRVGTEAFF TGCGCCAGCAGCCTAGACGGCAGGGTGGGCACTGAAGCTTTCTTT
TRBJ1-2 many . TRBV6-5 CASSYSSGRNYGYTF TGTGCCAGCAGTTACTCGAGCGGCAGGAACTATGGCTACACCTTC
TRBJ2-2 many TRBD1 TRBV6-5 CASSQDRGGTGELFF TGTGCCAGCAGCCAGGACAGGGGTGGCACCGGGGAGCTGTTTTTT
TRBJ2-2 many . TRBV27 CASSPRLVQHSSLSNTGELFF TGTGCCAGCAGTCCCCGACTAGTCCAACACTCTTCACTTTCGAACACCGGGGAGCTGTTTTTT
TRBJ1-3 many . TRBV18 CASSPPSQPGNTIYF TGTGCCAGCTCACCACCTTCACAGCCCGGAAACACCATATATTTT
TRBJ2-2 many TRBD1 TRBV6-6 CASKGAGTGDTGELFF TGTGCCAGCAAAGGAGCCGGGACAGGGGACACCGGGGAGCTGTTTTTT
TRBJ2-3 . TRBD2 TRBV11-1 CASSLVAGWTDTQYF TGTGCCAGCAGCTTAGTAGCGGGGTGGACAGATACGCAGTATTTT
TRBJ2-3 few TRBD1 TRBV15 CATSRNRGPVLTDTQYF TGTGCCACCAGCAGGAACAGGGGGCCGGTCCTCACAGATACGCAGTATTTT
TRBJ2-7 many . TRBV18 CASSPDTFGEQYF TGTGCCAGCTCACCGGACACCTTCGGGGAGCAGTACTTC
TRBJ2-7 many TRBD1 TRBV2 CASRRQGYEQYF TGTGCCAGCAGACGACAGGGCTACGAGCAGTACTTC
TRBJ1-2 many . TRBV6-1 CASSEVGGYYGYTF TGTGCCAGCAGTGAAGTCGGCGGTTACTATGGCTACACCTTC
TRBJ2-3 few TRBD1 TRBV7-9 CASSKTGNTQYF TGTGCCAGCAGCAAGACAGGGAATACGCAGTATTTT
TRBJ2-3 many TRBD2 TRBV7-9 CASSFGGSGDTQYF TGTGCCAGCAGCTTTGGCGGGAGCGGGGATACGCAGTATTTT
TRBJ1-2 many . TRBV6-1 CASSDDYGYTF TGTGCCAGCAGTGACGACTATGGCTACACCTTC
TRBJ2-3 . TRBD2 TRBV19 CASNRAGVRDTQYF TGTGCCAGTAATAGAGCGGGAGTGCGAGATACGCAGTATTTT
TRBJ1-2 many TRBD1 TRBV7-2 CASIARTGAEPGYTF TGTGCCAGCATCGCCCGGACAGGGGCAGAGCCTGGCTACACCTTC
TRBJ1-2 many TRBD1 TRBV18 CASSLGQGTDGYTF TGTGCCAGCTCCCTTGGACAGGGAACGGATGGCTACACCTTC
TRBJ2-1 many . TRBV11-2 CASSFTRGAGVYNEQFF TGTGCCAGCAGCTTTACCAGGGGCGCAGGGGTCTACAATGAGCAGTTCTTC
TRBJ1-6 . TRBD1 TRBV6-6 CASSHRDRESPLHF TGTGCCAGCAGTCACCGGGACAGGGAATCACCCCTCCACTTT
TRBJ1-1 many . TRBV4-1 CASSPAWGGTEAFF TGCGCCAGCAGCCCAGCTTGGGGGGGCACTGAAGCTTTCTTT
TRBJ1-4 many TRBD1 TRBV4-3 CASSQVTGVFEKLFF TGCGCCAGCAGCCAGGTGACAGGGGTTTTCGAAAAACTGTTTTTT